These T cell receptor beta chains were read from a single sample in a study of response to subunit inactivated influenza vaccine. TCRdb re-called the RT-PCR reads with MiXCR, one entry per CDR3 protein. The table records 650,000 to 800,000 distinct CDR3 sequences, 14% of them present only once. The sequencing used PBMCs from blood, collected 14 to 15 days before vaccination. The source is a man over 45 who received an inactivated influenza vaccine. CDR3s include the opening cysteine and the closing phenylalanine or tryptophan. A D gene is named only where the DNA matches it firmly. Not every row has a clone size; where given, it reads once, few, many or a size class.

>NA|NA|TRBJ2-7|TRBV6-5
CASSYQLGQREQYF
TGTGCCAGCAGTTACCAACTGGGCCAGCGGGAGCAGTACTTC
>NA|NA|TRBJ2-6|TRBV6-5
CASSNSGLSSWANVLTF
TGTGCCAGCAGTAACTCCGGACTGTCCTCCTGGGCCAACGTCCTGACTTTC
>NA|NA|TRBJ2-3|TRBV5-1
CASSRTLGQSTDTQYF
TGCGCCAGCAGCAGAACCCTTGGACAGAGCACAGATACGCAGTATTTT
>NA|NA|TRBJ2-7|TRBV20-1
CSAPKGVGLEQYF
TGCAGTGCCCCCAAGGGGGTCGGGCTCGAGCAGTACTTC
>TRBD2|few|TRBJ2-7|TRBV7-2
CASSRQREAYEQYF
TGTGCCAGCAGCCGTCAGCGGGAGGCGTACGAGCAGTACTTC
>NA|many|TRBJ2-3|TRBV12-3/TRBV12-4
CASSLRTASTDTQYF
TGTGCCAGCAGTCTGCGGACGGCCAGCACAGATACGCAGTATTTT
>NA|few|TRBJ1-1|TRBV5-1
CASSSEPDLTTGAFF
TGCGCCAGCAGCTCTGAACCAGACCTAACCACTGGAGCTTTCTTT
>TRBD2|few|TRBJ2-1|TRBV9
CASSVGSEGTSEQFF
TGTGCCAGCAGCGTAGGTTCAGAGGGGACTAGCGAGCAGTTCTTC
>NA|NA|TRBJ2-7|TRBV15
CATSRDIAYEQYF
TGTGCCACCAGCAGAGATATCGCCTACGAGCAGTACTTC
>NA|many|TRBJ2-3|TRBV27
CASSFRLGGSYTQYF
TGTGCCAGCAGTTTCCGCCTAGGAGGTTCCTATACGCAGTATTTT
>TRBD1|NA|TRBJ1-6|TRBV6-1
CASTFTQTGTYNSPLHF
TGTGCCAGCACCTTTACTCAGACAGGGACCTATAATTCACCCCTCCACTTT
>NA|few|TRBJ1-2|TRBV5-6
CASSLAREAGYTF
TGTGCCAGCAGCTTGGCGAGGGAGGCTGGCTACACCTTC
>NA|NA|TRBJ2-1|TRBV4-2
CASSQALGADNEQFF
TGTGCCAGCAGCCAAGCGCTAGGGGCTGACAATGAGCAGTTCTTC
>NA|few|TRBJ2-7|TRBV20-1
CSEARGGSHEQYF
TGCAGTGAGGCAAGGGGGGGGTCCCACGAGCAGTACTTC
>TRBD2|NA|TRBJ2-5|TRBV5-1
CASSPSAPSGGQETQYF
TGCGCCAGCAGCCCCTCTGCCCCTAGCGGGGGGCAAGAGACCCAGTACTTC
>NA|NA|TRBJ1-1|TRBV6-5
CASRLQGNTEAFF
TGTGCCAGCAGATTACAGGGAAACACTGAAGCTTTCTTT
>NA|NA|TRBJ2-5|TRBV24-1
CATSVGFGRSQETQYF
TGTGCCACCAGTGTTGGGTTCGGACGGAGCCAAGAGACCCAGTACTTC
>NA|few|TRBJ2-5|TRBV10-2
CASSPVSTGETQYF
TGCGCCAGCAGTCCGGTTTCTACCGGGGAGACCCAGTACTTC
>NA|NA|TRBJ2-3|TRBV20-1
CSAYQGDTQYF
TGCAGTGCTTATCAGGGGGATACGCAGTATTTT
>NA|NA|TRBJ2-7|TRBV7-9
CASSLRTLGDEQYF
TGTGCCAGCAGTTTGCGGACTCTAGGGGACGAGCAGTACTTC
>TRBD1|once|TRBJ2-7|TRBV5-4
CASSLAKGFLADRAGEQYF
TGTGCCAGCAGCTTGGCAAAGGGGTTCCTCGCGGACAGGGCTGGCGAGCAGTACTTC
>NA|few|TRBJ1-5|TRBV7-8
CASVGGTRGNQPQHF
TGTGCCAGCGTCGGGGGGACGAGAGGCAATCAGCCCCAGCATTTT
>NA|few|TRBJ2-7|TRBV6-2/TRBV6-3
CASSLRQARYEQYF
TGTGCCAGCAGTCTCAGACAAGCCAGATACGAGCAGTACTTC
>NA|NA|TRBJ2-7|TRBV28
CASSSRRNEQYF
TGTGCCAGCAGTTCAAGACGGAACGAGCAGTACTTC
>NA|NA|TRBJ2-1|TRBV12-3/TRBV12-4
CASSFGQYNEQFF
TGTGCCAGCAGTTTTGGGCAGTACAATGAGCAGTTCTTC
>NA|few|TRBJ2-1|TRBV4-3
CASSPSRSARGQGEQFF
TGCGCCAGCAGCCCCTCCCGTAGCGCCAGAGGGCAGGGTGAGCAGTTCTTC
>NA|NA|TRBJ2-4|TRBV2
CASWVVWNIQYF
TGTGCCAGCTGGGTAGTCTGGAACATTCAGTACTTC
>TRBD2|few|TRBJ2-3|TRBV7-2
CASSPGLAGRDTQYF
TGTGCCAGCAGCCCAGGACTAGCGGGGCGAGATACGCAGTATTTT
>NA|few|TRBJ2-1|TRBV4-2
CASSQDPEHNYNEQFF
TGTGCCAGCAGCCAAGACCCGGAGCATAACTACAATGAGCAGTTCTTC
>TRBD2|NA|TRBJ2-3|TRBV18
CASSPGTSGSGTDTQYF
TGTGCCAGCTCACCAGGAACTAGCGGGAGCGGCACAGATACGCAGTATTTT
>NA|few|TRBJ1-5|TRBV29-1
CSVGAGGNNQPQHF
TGCAGCGTTGGGGCAGGCGGAAACAATCAGCCCCAGCATTTT
>NA|many|TRBJ2-7|TRBV5-1
CASSPDSLTGVYEQYF
TGCGCCAGCAGCCCGGATAGTCTTACGGGAGTCTACGAGCAGTACTTC
>NA|NA|TRBJ2-1|TRBV11-2
CASSSSRGRDPYNEQFF
TGTGCCAGCAGCTCAAGCCGGGGACGGGACCCCTACAATGAGCAGTTCTTC
>TRBD2|NA|TRBJ2-1|TRBV6-5
CASSYVQRGHNEQFF
TGTGCCAGCAGTTACGTCCAGCGGGGACACAATGAGCAGTTCTTC
>NA|NA|TRBJ1-5|TRBV20-1
CSARRLNQPQHF
TGCAGTGCTAGACGGCTCAATCAGCCCCAGCATTTT
>NA|NA|TRBJ2-5|TRBV5-1
CASSSRLARQETQYF
TGCGCCAGCAGCTCCCGCCTAGCGCGTCAAGAGACCCAGTACTTC
>NA|NA|TRBJ2-5|TRBV28
CASWGSLDGETQYF
TGTGCCAGCTGGGGGTCCCTGGATGGAGAGACCCAGTACTTC
>TRBD2|few|TRBJ2-5|TRBV11-2
CASSPPLTSGRAMGETQYF
TGTGCCAGCAGCCCTCCTCTGACTAGCGGGAGGGCCATGGGAGAGACCCAGTACTTC
>NA|many|TRBJ2-2|TRBV12-3/TRBV12-4
CASSFGGAGTGELFF
TGTGCCAGCAGTTTTGGGGGGGCAGGAACCGGGGAGCTGTTTTTT